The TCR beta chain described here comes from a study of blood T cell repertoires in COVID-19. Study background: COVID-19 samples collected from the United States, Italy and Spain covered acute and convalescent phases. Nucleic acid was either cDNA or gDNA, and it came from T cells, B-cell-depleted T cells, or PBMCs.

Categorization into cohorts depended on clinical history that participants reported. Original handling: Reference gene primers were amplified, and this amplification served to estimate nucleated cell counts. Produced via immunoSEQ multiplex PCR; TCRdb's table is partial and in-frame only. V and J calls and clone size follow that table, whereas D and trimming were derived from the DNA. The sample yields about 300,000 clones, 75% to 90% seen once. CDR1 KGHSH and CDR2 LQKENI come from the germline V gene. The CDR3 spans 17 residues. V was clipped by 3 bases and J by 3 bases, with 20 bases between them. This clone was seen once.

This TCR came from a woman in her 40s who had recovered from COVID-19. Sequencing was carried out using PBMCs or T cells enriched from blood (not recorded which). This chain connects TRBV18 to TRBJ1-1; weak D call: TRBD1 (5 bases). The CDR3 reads CASSPPPGRSRDTEAFF. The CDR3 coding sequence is TGTGCCAGCTCACCCCCACCCGGGAGGTCCAGGGACACTGAAGCTTTCTTT. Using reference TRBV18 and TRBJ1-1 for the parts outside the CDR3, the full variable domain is NAGVMQNPRHLVRRRGQEARLRCSPMKGHSHVYWYRQLPEEGLKFMVYLQKENIIDESGMPKERFSAEFPKEGPSILRIQQVVRGDSAAYFCASSPPPGRSRDTEAFFGQGTRLTVV.